Following are 32 T cell receptor beta chains from one sample sequenced in a study of blood T cell repertoires in COVID-19. The assay was immunoSEQ multiplex PCR, and TCRdb's table has in-frame clones only and misses some. The table records approximately 260,000 clones, around 90% of them present only once. Sequencing was performed on peripheral blood. These receptors were taken from a woman in her thirties or forties with acute or convalescent COVID-19.

The sample holds a few counts of this clone. The chain employs TRBV28 and TRBJ2-5; possible D gene TRBD2, 7 bases. V was pared by 7 bases and J by 7 bases, with 22 bases between. Per germline, CDR1 MDHEN and CDR2 SYDVKM. The CDR3 covers 15 residues. Here the CDR3 reads CASIRGGAGLGTQYF. CDR3 bases: TGTGCCAGCATACGAGGGGGGGCAGGCCTTGGGACCCAGTACTTC.

Only one count was recorded for this clone. V usage is TRBV4-1 and J usage is TRBJ1-1; 10 bases match TRBD1. V lost 4 bases to trimming and J lost 5 bases; unmatched junction nucleotides: 10. The length of the CDR3 is 16 residues. The germline V gene has CDR1 MGHRA and CDR2 YSYEKL. The CDR3: CASSLLPGQGRTEAFF. The CDR3 DNA reads TGCGCCAGCAGCCTGCTACCGGGACAGGGGCGAACTGAAGCTTTCTTT.

This clone is a singleton in its sample. The V call is TRBV4-1, the J call TRBJ2-3; tentatively, D is TRBD2 (6 bases). Trimming took off 0 bases at V and 4 bases at J, with 11 bases between the two ends. The CDR3 covers 15 residues. Germline V CDR1 and CDR2: MGHRA, YSYEKL. DNA for the CDR3: TGCGCCAGCAGCCAAGATAGCGGAGGGCCAGATACGCAGTATTTT. Its translation: CASSQDSGGPDTQYF.

This chain connects TRBV7-2 to TRBJ2-3; TRBD2 agrees at 9 bases. V lost 3 bases to trimming and J lost 4 bases; unmatched junction nucleotides: 5. Germline V gene sequence: CDR1 SGHTA, CDR2 FQGNSA. This CDR3 comprises 15 residues. CDR3 sequence: CASSFLAGGPDTQYF. The DNA of the CDR3 is TGTGCCAGCAGCTTCCTGGCGGGGGGGCCAGATACGCAGTATTTT.

The V and J genes are TRBV29-1 and TRBJ2-3, with 11 bases that match TRBD2. From germline, CDR1 is SQVTM and CDR2 ANQGSEA. J gave up 0 bases and V 6 bases, and 8 bases lay outside the gene matches. CDR3 length: 16 amino acids. CDR3 sequence (DNA): TGCAGCGTGGGCCTAGCGGGGGGTCCTAGCACAGATACGCAGTATTTT. Encoded protein: CSVGLAGGPSTDTQYF.

The V call is TRBV3-1 (or the pseudogene TRBV3-2), the J call TRBJ1-1; 11 nucleotides agree with TRBD1. The junction had 7 bases not matched to a gene; V was cut back by 2 bases and J by 8 bases. The CDR3 is 15 residues long. CDR1 is LGHDT, CDR2 YNNKEL, per germline (reference sequence). For the CDR3, the DNA is TGTGCCAGCAGCCAACCGGACAGGGGGCTTAGGGAAGCTTTCTTT. Translated, it gives CASSQPDRGLREAFF.

The chain is built from TRBV30 and TRBJ1-1; TRBD1 is a possible D gene (6 bases). Germline CDR1 reads GTSNPN; CDR2 reads SVGIG (reference sequence). The CDR3 is 12 residues long. V was clipped by 4 bases and J by 6 bases, with 12 bases between them. Here the CDR3 DNA reads TGTGCCTGGACGGGAGGGGGGGCTGAAGCTTTCTTT. Protein product: CAWTGGGAEAFF.

This rearrangement joins TRBV30 to TRBJ2-7; tentatively, D is TRBD1 (5 bases). Looked up from germline, CDR1 is GTSNPN and CDR2 is SVGIG (reference sequence). V lost 0 bases and J 4 bases, leaving 10 bases between the germline ends. There are 13 residues in the CDR3. CDR3 in DNA: TGTGCCTGGAGTGTAGGCCAGGGATACGAGCAGTACGTC. Protein sequence: CAWSVGQGYEQYV.

This clone has only a few counts. The J gene is TRBJ2-2, the V gene TRBV2; no clear D. The CDR3 spans 14 residues. Germline assignment: CDR1 SNHLY and CDR2 FYNNEI. V lost 4 bases, J lost 5 bases, and 11 bases lay in between. This CDR3 is CASSVRVLTGELFF. The CDR3 nucleotides read TGTGCCAGCAGTGTTCGGGTCCTAACCGGGGAGCTGTTTTTT.

The rearrangement links TRBV18 to TRBJ1-1; TRBD1 might be the D (5 bases). This CDR3 is built from 15 residues. The germline V gene encodes CDR1 KGHSH and CDR2 LQKENI. V was clipped by 5 bases and J by 1 base, with 14 bases between them. The CDR3 sequence is CASSTGAGGNTEAFF. The CDR3 nucleotides are TGTGCCAGCTCAACTGGGGCGGGGGGGAACACTGAAGCTTTCTTT.

This clone has just one count. The chain has TRBV11-2 and TRBJ1-1, with D possibly being TRBD1 (6 bases). V lost 5 bases and J 8 bases, leaving 18 bases between the germline ends. Germline V lookup: CDR1 SGHAT, CDR2 FQNNGV. This CDR3 spans 14 amino acids. The CDR3: CASSPMTGHVEAFF. The CDR3 DNA sequence: TGTGCCAGCAGCCCAATGACAGGCCATGTAGAAGCTTTCTTT.

The chain joins TRBV6-6 to TRBJ2-3, with D perhaps matching TRBD1 (5 bases). This CDR3 is built from 15 residues. From germline, CDR1 is MNHNY and CDR2 SVGAGI (reference sequence). V was trimmed by 7 bases and J by 0 bases, leaving 14 bases between them. CDR3 DNA: TGTGCCAGCAACCTCGACAGTTCTAGCACAGATACGCAGTATTTT. This translates into CASNLDSSSTDTQYF.

The chain joins TRBV2 to TRBJ2-3, with a possible D match to TRBD1 (6 bases). V was shortened by 3 bases and J by 4 bases, with 11 bases between the two germline ends. Germline CDR1 SNHLY, CDR2 FYNNEI. CDR3 length equals 14 residues. Here the CDR3 DNA reads TGTGCCAGCAGTGATATGTCAGGGGCAGATACGCAGTATTTT. Translating it yields CASSDMSGADTQYF.

This chain connects TRBV29-1 to TRBJ1-2; D may be TRBD1 (6 bases). CDR3 length: 11 residues. Germline CDR1 is SQVTM and CDR2 is ANQGSEA. The germline V and J ends were trimmed by 8 bases and 6 bases, with 13 bases remaining between them. For the CDR3, the DNA is TGCAGCTTCTGGGGGCGGGATGGCTACACCTTC. Translated: CSFWGRDGYTF.

The count of this clone is one. The CDR3 DNA sequence: TGCGCCAGCAGCTCTTTGACAGGGGTCTATGGCTACACCTTC. Amino acids: CASSSLTGVYGYTF. This sequence joins TRBV5-1 and TRBJ1-2; 8 positions match TRBD1. Trimming took 3 bases from V and 4 from J; bases not matched to a gene: 5. Germline CDR1 reads SGHRS; CDR2 reads YFSETQ. This CDR3 has 14 residues.

The chain employs TRBV29-1 and TRBJ2-2, with 12 bases aligning to TRBD2. Trimming took 6 bases from V and 4 from J; bases not matched to a gene: 12. The length of the CDR3 is 17 residues. Germline CDR1 is SQVTM and CDR2 is ANQGSEA. CDR3 protein: CSVIRRTSGATTGELFF. The DNA for the CDR3 is TGCAGCGTAATACGTCGGACTAGCGGGGCAACCACCGGGGAGCTGTTTTTT.

This clone was counted a single time. The V gene is TRBV19, the J gene TRBJ2-6; the D gene is possibly TRBD1 (6 bases). V lost 1 base and J 2 bases, leaving 9 bases between the germline ends. Germline V lookup: CDR1 LNHDA, CDR2 SQIVND (reference sequence). This CDR3 is 16 amino acids long. In DNA, the CDR3 is TGTGCCAGTAGTATAGTAGGGGGAACTGGGGCCAACGTCCTGACTTTC. Its translation: CASSIVGGTGANVLTF.

The chain recombines TRBV21-1 with TRBJ2-3; the table's D call, TRBD1, has no DNA check behind it. TRBV21-1 is a pseudogene. This CDR3 region has 15 residues. This CDR3 is CASSKRHRSTDTQYF. DNA of the CDR3: TGTGCCAGCAGCAAAAGGCACAGGTCCACAGATACGCAGTATTTT.

This clone occurred once. The V and J genes are TRBV3-1 (or the pseudogene TRBV3-2) and TRBJ1-2, with D unresolved. In germline, CDR1 is LGHDT, CDR2 YNNKEL (reference sequence). Trimming stripped 1 base from V and 0 bases from J, with 15 bases between. The length of the CDR3 is 17 residues. DNA for the CDR3: TGTGCCAGCAGCCAAGTTGTCTCAGTCAGATCTAACTATGGCTACACCTTC. Translated, it gives CASSQVVSVRSNYGYTF.

The chain carries TRBV30 and TRBJ1-1; 7 bases agree with TRBD1. The CDR3 contains 13 residues. The junction had 9 bases not matched to a gene; V was cut back by 0 bases and J by 11 bases. Germline V gene lookup returns CDR1 GTSNPN and CDR2 SVGIG (reference sequence). CDR3 DNA: TGTGCCTGGAGTGTACGGGGGACGACAGGGGCTTTCTTT. Protein product: CAWSVRGTTGAFF. Together with reference TRBV30 and TRBJ1-1, the CDR3 gives the full variable domain: SQTIHQWPATLVQPVGSPLSLECTVEGTSNPNLYWYRQAAGRGLQLLFYSVGIGQISSEVPQNLSASRPQDRQFILSSKKLLLSDSGFYLCAWSVRGTTGAFFGQGTRLTVV.

This clone showed up just once. The CDR3 sequence: CASSPNTDTQYF. The DNA for the CDR3 is TGTGCCAGCAGCCCTAATACAGATACGCAGTATTTT. The rearrangement uses TRBV7-3 and TRBJ2-3; no reliable D call. Trimming took 5 bases from V and 3 from J, leaving 6 bases between them. The CDR3 contains 12 residues. Germline V gene lookup returns CDR1 SGHTA and CDR2 FQGTGA.

The CDR3 coding sequence is TGTGCCAGCAGTCCGTCACCGGGACAGGGGAACGGCTACACCTTC. This translates into CASSPSPGQGNGYTF. The chain combines TRBV6-5 with TRBJ1-2; 10 positions agree with TRBD1. Germline V gene sequence: CDR1 MNHEY, CDR2 SVGAGI. Unmatched junction bases numbered 11, after V lost 5 bases and J lost 8 bases. CDR3 length equals 15 residues.

The chain recombines TRBV6-1 with TRBJ1-1, with 7 bases fitting TRBD1. The trim removed 2 bases at V and 4 bases at J, leaving 4 bases unmatched. This CDR3 has 14 amino acids. The germline V gene encodes CDR1 MNHNS and CDR2 SASEGT. CDR3 residues: CASSEIGGATEAFF. The DNA for the CDR3 is TGTGCCAGCAGTGAAATAGGGGGCGCCACTGAAGCTTTCTTT.

The chain joins TRBV14 to TRBJ1-1; 7 nucleotides align to TRBD1. The CDR3 sequence is 16 residues long. In germline, CDR1 is SGHDN, CDR2 FVKESK. The V segment lost 4 bases and the J segment 2 bases; nucleotides outside the gene matches: 10. The CDR3 DNA sequence: TGTGCCAGCAGCCCTCTTTCGACAGGGACAAACACTGAAGCTTTCTTT. It encodes CASSPLSTGTNTEAFF.

The chain carries TRBV28 and TRBJ1-5, with 11 bases aligning to TRBD1. Looked up from germline, CDR1 is MDHEN and CDR2 is SYDVKM. V was pared by 4 bases and J by 1 base, with 9 bases of the junction left unmatched. The CDR3 is made up of 18 amino acids. CDR3: CASSSGTGGSSSNQPQHF. CDR3 in DNA: TGTGCCAGCAGTTCCGGGACAGGGGGTAGTTCGAGCAATCAGCCCCAGCATTTT.

The chain recombines TRBV24-1 with TRBJ2-3, with 10 bases aligning to TRBD2. V was pared by 0 bases and J by 3 bases, with 8 bases of the junction left unmatched. This CDR3 is built from 18 residues. Germline V gene data show CDR1 as KGHDR and CDR2 as SFDVKD. The CDR3 sequence: CATSDLGKAGGQTDTQYF. CDR3 sequence (DNA): TGTGCCACCAGTGATTTGGGAAAAGCGGGGGGGCAAACAGATACGCAGTATTTT.

The sample holds one count of this clone. This chain connects TRBV7-2 to TRBJ1-4, with D possibly being TRBD1 (6 bases). The V gene lost 2 bases and the J gene lost 3 bases, with 16 bases spanning the gap. This CDR3 has 17 amino acids. Germline V gene sequence: CDR1 SGHTA, CDR2 FQGNSA. CDR3 nucleotide sequence: TGTGCCAGCAGCTTAATTTTTCCCAGGGGAGCTAATGAAAAACTGTTTTTT. This codes for CASSLIFPRGANEKLFF.

This clone was picked up one time. V and J are TRBV7-8 and TRBJ1-2; 7 bases are shared with TRBD1. Germline CDR1 is SGHVS and CDR2 is FQNEAQ. CDR3 length: 14 amino acids. The ends lost 5 bases at V and 4 bases at J; junction bases unmatched: 7. CDR3 region: CASSRQGIGYGYTF. CDR3 in DNA: TGTGCCAGCAGCCGACAGGGTATAGGCTATGGCTACACCTTC. Using reference TRBV7-8 and TRBJ1-2 for the parts outside the CDR3, the full variable domain is GAGVSQSPRYKVAKRGQDVALRCDPISGHVSLFWYQQALGQGPEFLTYFQNEAQLDKSGLPSDRFFAERPEGSVSTLKIQRTQQEDSAVYLCASSRQGIGYGYTFGSGTRLTVV.

The chain employs TRBV7-3 and TRBJ2-5; possible D gene TRBD2, 5 bases. Germline V gene lookup returns CDR1 SGHTA and CDR2 FQGTGA. V dropped 5 bases and J dropped 2 bases, with 15 bases sitting between them. This CDR3 is built from 15 residues. This CDR3 reads CASSPNGLVQETQYF. CDR3 nucleotide sequence: TGTGCCAGCAGCCCCAATGGACTGGTTCAAGAGACCCAGTACTTC.

V and J are TRBV11-3 and TRBJ2-5; D unclear. V dropped 4 bases and J dropped 5 bases, with 11 bases sitting between them. The CDR3 consists of 13 residues. Per germline, CDR1 SGHNT and CDR2 YENEEA. The CDR3 protein is CASSSRLRETQYF. The DNA of the CDR3 is TGTGCCAGCAGCTCCCGTCTGCGGGAGACCCAGTACTTC.

The chain recombines TRBV10-2 with TRBJ2-1, with D possibly TRBD1 on 5 matching bases. There are 16 residues in the CDR3. Trimming shortened V by 6 bases and J by 0 bases, and 15 bases separated the two germline ends. In germline, CDR1 is WSHSY, CDR2 SAAADI. For the CDR3, the DNA is TGCGCCAGCAGCCAAACAGGTTTGAGCTCCTACAATGAGCAGTTCTTC. Amino acid sequence: CASSQTGLSSYNEQFF.

The rearrangement uses TRBV28 and TRBJ2-7, with D uncertain. The CDR3 totals 11 residues. Germline V gives CDR1 MDHEN, CDR2 SYDVKM. V was pared by 5 bases and J by 3 bases, with 5 bases between. CDR3 sequence (DNA): TGTGCCAGCAGTCGTTACTACGAGCAGTACGTC. This encodes CASSRYYEQYV.